These 9 T cell receptor beta chains came from one sample sequenced in a study of blood T cell repertoires in COVID-19. Using immunoSEQ multiplex PCR, the repertoire was profiled, and TCRdb retains in-frame clones only, with some absent. Of over 250,000 clones in the sample, approximately 90% were seen once. What was sequenced was PBMCs or T cells enriched from blood (not recorded which). The source of these receptors is a woman aged 45-65 years who had recovered from COVID-19.

This rearrangement joins TRBV5-1 to TRBJ2-3; TRBD1 matches 10 bases. V lost 4 bases, J lost 6 bases, and 8 bases stayed unmatched. The CDR3 covers 15 residues. The germline V gene has CDR1 SGHRS and CDR2 YFSETQ. The DNA for the CDR3 is TGCGCCAGCAGCCCGGGACAGGGGAGATCCGATACGCAGTATTTT. Encoded protein: CASSPGQGRSDTQYF.

The chain carries TRBV28 and TRBJ2-4, with D perhaps matching TRBD1 (6 bases). Germline lookup yields CDR1 MDHEN and CDR2 SYDVKM. The CDR3 covers 18 residues. The germline V and J ends were trimmed by 6 bases and 3 bases, with 24 bases remaining between them. CDR3 sequence: CASRRDNLQGWVKNIQYF. CDR3 coding DNA: TGTGCCAGCAGACGGGACAATTTGCAGGGATGGGTCAAAAACATTCAGTACTTC.

This clone was counted a few times. The rearrangement joins TRBV11-2 to TRBJ2-5, with unresolved D. V was shortened by 2 bases and J by 5 bases, with 12 bases between the two germline ends. CDR1 SGHAT and CDR2 FQNNGV come from the germline V gene. There are 14 residues in the CDR3. The DNA for the CDR3 is TGTGCCAGCAGCTTATCCGGAGAGAGGGAGACCCAGTACTTC. This gives the protein CASSLSGERETQYF. Drawing the rest from reference TRBV11-2 and TRBJ2-5, the complete variable domain is EAGVAQSPRYKIIEKRQSVAFWCNPISGHATLYWYQQILGQGPKLLIQFQNNGVVDDSQLPKDRFSAERLKGVDSTLKIQPAKLEDSAVYLCASSLSGERETQYFGPGTRLLVL.

The V gene is TRBV27, the J gene TRBJ2-7, with 8 bases lining up with TRBD1. V lost 5 bases, J lost 5 bases, and 11 bases stayed unmatched. The CDR3 runs 15 residues. Germline V gene sequence: CDR1 MNHEY, CDR2 SMNVEV (reference sequence). Written as DNA, the CDR3 is TGTGCCAGCAGTCTACCTGGGACAGGCATCCACGAGCAGTACTTC. This encodes CASSLPGTGIHEQYF.

The chain uses TRBV5-1 and TRBJ1-1; tentatively, D is TRBD1 (5 bases). The CDR3 loop spans 13 amino acids. Germline values: CDR1 SGHRS, CDR2 YFSETQ. The V end was cut by 0 bases, the J end by 9 bases, with 12 bases between. CDR3 region: CASSLGEGNQAFF. As DNA, the CDR3 is TGCGCCAGCAGCTTGGGGGAGGGGAATCAAGCTTTCTTT.

J is TRBJ2-1 and V is TRBV24-1; TRBD2 matches 11 bases. Per germline, CDR1 KGHDR and CDR2 SFDVKD. V dropped 4 bases and J dropped 2; count of bases not matched to a gene: 3. The length of the CDR3 is 16 residues. The CDR3 DNA is TGTGCCACCAGTGACCGACTAGCGGGAACCTACAATGAGCAGTTCTTC. Residues: CATSDRLAGTYNEQFF.

The chain couples TRBV6-4 to TRBJ1-6, with 7 bases fitting TRBD1. Germline CDR1 reads MRHNA; CDR2 reads SNTAGT. Trimming took 4 bases from V and 7 from J; bases not matched to a gene: 4. CDR3 length equals 14 residues. Written as DNA, the CDR3 is TGTGCCAGCAGTGTGGAGGGGGCCAATTCACCCCTCCACTTT. Translating it yields CASSVEGANSPLHF.

This chain joins TRBV28 and TRBJ2-7; the D gene is possibly TRBD2 (7 bases). Looked up from germline, CDR1 is MDHEN and CDR2 is SYDVKM. V lost 6 bases to trimming and J lost 4 bases, with 13 bases between them. The CDR3 length is 13 residues. CDR3 residues: CASSWSGTYEQYF. CDR3 DNA: TGTGCCAGCAGCTGGAGCGGGACATACGAGCAGTACTTC. Combining the CDR3 with reference TRBV28 and TRBJ2-7 gives the whole variable domain DVKVTQSSRYLVKRTGEKVFLECVQDMDHENMFWYRQDPGLGLRLIYFSYDVKMKEKGDIPEGYSVSREKKERFSLILESASTNQTSMYLCASSWSGTYEQYFGPGTRLTVT.

The sample holds one count of this clone. The chain is built from TRBV6-2 or TRBV6-3 and TRBJ1-1; 8 positions agree with TRBD1. Trimming removed 0 bases from V and 4 bases from J; junction bases left unmatched: 13. The CDR3 has 18 residues. Germline V gene sequence: CDR1 MNHEY, CDR2 SVGEGT. In nucleotides, the CDR3 is TGTGCCAGCAGTTACTCGATCGCCCTCAGGGGGCGAGGCACTGAAGCTTTCTTT. It specifies CASSYSIALRGRGTEAFF.